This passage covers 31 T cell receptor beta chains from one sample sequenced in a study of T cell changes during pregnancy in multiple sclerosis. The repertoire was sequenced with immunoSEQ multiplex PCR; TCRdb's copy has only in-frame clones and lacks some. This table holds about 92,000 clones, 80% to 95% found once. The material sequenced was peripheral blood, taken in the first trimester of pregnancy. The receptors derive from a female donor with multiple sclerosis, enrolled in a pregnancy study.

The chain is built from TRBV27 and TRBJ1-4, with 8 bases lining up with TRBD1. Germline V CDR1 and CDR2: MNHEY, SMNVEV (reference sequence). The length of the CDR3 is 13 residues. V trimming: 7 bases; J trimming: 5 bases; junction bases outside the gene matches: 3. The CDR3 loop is CASTGGANEKLFF. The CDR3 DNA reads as TGTGCCAGCACAGGGGGCGCAAATGAAAAACTGTTTTTT.

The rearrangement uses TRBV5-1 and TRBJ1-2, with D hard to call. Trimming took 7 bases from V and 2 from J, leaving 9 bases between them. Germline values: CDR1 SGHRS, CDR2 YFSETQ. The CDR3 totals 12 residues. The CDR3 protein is CASGEGNYGYTF. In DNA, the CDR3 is TGCGCCAGCGGGGAGGGAAACTATGGCTACACCTTC.

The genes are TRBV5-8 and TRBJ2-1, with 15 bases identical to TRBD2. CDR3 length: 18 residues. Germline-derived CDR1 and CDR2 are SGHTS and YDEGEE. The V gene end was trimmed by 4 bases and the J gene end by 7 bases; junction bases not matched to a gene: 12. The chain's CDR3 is CASSPGTSGRPLGNEQFF. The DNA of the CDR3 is TGTGCCAGCAGCCCCGGGACTAGCGGGAGGCCGCTAGGAAATGAGCAGTTCTTC.

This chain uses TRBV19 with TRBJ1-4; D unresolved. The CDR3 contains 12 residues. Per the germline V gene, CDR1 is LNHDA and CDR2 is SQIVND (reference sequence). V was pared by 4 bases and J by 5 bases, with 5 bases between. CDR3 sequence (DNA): TGTGCCAGTAGTACCATCAATGAAAAACTGTTTTTT. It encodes CASSTINEKLFF.

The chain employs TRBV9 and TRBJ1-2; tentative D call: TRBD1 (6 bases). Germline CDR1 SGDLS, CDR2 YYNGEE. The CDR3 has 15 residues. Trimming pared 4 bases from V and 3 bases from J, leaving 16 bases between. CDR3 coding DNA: TGTGCCAGCAGCCCCGGCGACAGGTTAGACTATGGCTACACCTTC. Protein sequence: CASSPGDRLDYGYTF.

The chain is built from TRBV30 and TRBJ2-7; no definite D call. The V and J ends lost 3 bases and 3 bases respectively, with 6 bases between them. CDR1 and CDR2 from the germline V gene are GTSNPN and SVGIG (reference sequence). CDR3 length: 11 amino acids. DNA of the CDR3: TGTGCCTGGAGGGGCAGCTACGAGCAGTACTTC. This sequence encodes CAWRGSYEQYF.

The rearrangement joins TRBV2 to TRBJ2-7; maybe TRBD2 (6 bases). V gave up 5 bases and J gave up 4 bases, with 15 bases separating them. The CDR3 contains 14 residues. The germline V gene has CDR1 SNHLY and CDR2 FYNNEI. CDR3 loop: CASSSGRGTYEQYF. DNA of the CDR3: TGTGCCAGCAGTTCCGGGAGAGGGACTTACGAGCAGTACTTC.

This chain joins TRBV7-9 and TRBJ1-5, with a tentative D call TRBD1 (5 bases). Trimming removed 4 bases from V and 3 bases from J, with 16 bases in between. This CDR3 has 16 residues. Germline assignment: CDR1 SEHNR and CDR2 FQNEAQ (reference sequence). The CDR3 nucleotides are TGTGCCAGCAGCTCCTACGCTTGGGGCCCCAATCAGCCCCAGCATTTT. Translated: CASSSYAWGPNQPQHF.

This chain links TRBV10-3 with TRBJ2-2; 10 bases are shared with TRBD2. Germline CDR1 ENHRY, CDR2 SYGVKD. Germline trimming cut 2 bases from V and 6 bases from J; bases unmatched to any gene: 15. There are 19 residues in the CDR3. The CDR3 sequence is CAISEGPSRSGRGAGELFF. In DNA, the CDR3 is TGTGCCATCAGTGAGGGTCCCTCCCGAAGCGGGAGGGGAGCCGGGGAGCTGTTTTTT.

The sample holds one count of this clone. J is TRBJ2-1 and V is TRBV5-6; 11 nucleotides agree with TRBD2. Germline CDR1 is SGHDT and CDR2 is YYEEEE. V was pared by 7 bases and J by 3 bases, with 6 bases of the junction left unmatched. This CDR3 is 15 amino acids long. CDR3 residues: CASAAGTSGYNEQFF. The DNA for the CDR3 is TGTGCCAGCGCGGCCGGGACTAGCGGCTACAATGAGCAGTTCTTC. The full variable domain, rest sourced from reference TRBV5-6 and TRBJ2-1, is DAGVTQSPTHLIKTRGQQVTLRCSPKSGHDTVSWYQQALGQGPQFIFQYYEEEERQRGNFPDRFSGHQFPNYSSELNVNALLLGDSALYLCASAAGTSGYNEQFFGPGTRLTVL.

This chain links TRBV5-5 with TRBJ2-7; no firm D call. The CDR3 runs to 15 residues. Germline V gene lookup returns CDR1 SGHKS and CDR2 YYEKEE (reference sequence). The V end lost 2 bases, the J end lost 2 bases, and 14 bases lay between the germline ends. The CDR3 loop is CASSFVRRTPYEQYF. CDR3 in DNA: TGTGCCAGCAGCTTTGTCAGGCGAACCCCCTACGAGCAGTACTTC.

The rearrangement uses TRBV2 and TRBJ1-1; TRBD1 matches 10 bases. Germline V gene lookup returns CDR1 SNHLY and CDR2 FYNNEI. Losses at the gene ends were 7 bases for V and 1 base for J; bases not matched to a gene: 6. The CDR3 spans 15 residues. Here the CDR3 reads CASIGTGERNTEAFF. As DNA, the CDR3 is TGTGCCAGCATTGGGACAGGGGAACGGAACACTGAAGCTTTCTTT. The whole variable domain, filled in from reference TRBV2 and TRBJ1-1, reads EPEVTQTPSHQVTQMGQEVILRCVPISNHLYFYWYRQILGQKVEFLVSFYNNEISEKSEIFDDQFSVERPDGSNFTLKIRSTKLEDSAMYFCASIGTGERNTEAFFGQGTRLTVV.

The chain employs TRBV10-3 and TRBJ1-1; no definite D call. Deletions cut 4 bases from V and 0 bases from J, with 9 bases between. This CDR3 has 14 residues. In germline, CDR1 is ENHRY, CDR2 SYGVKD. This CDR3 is CAISGRAMNTEAFF. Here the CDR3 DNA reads TGTGCCATCAGTGGGCGGGCGATGAACACTGAAGCTTTCTTT.

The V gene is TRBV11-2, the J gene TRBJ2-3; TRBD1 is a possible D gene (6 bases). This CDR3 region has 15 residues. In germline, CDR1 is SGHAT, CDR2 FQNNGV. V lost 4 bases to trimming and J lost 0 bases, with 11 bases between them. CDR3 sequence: CASSYLDRSTDTQYF. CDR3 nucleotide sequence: TGTGCCAGCAGCTACCTGGACAGAAGCACAGATACGCAGTATTTT.

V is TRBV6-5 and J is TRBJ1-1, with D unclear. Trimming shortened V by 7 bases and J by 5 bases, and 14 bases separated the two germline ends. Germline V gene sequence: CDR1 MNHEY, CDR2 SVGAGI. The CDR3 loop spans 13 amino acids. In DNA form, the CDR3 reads TGTGCCAGCATTAGAGGGTTCGGAACTGAAGCTTTCTTT. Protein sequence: CASIRGFGTEAFF.

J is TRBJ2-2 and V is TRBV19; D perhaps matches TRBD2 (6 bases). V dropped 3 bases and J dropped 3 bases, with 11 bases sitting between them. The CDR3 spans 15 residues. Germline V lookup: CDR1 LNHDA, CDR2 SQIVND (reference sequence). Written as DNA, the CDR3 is TGTGCCAGTAGTATGGGCTGGGGGGACACCGGGGAGCTGTTTTTT. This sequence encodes CASSMGWGDTGELFF.

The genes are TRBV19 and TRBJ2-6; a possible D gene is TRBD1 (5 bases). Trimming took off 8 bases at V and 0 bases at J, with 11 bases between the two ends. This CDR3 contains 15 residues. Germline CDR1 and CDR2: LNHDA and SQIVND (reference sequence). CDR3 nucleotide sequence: TGTGCCAGTTTTGACAGTTTCTCTGGGGCCAACGTCCTGACTTTC. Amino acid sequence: CASFDSFSGANVLTF.

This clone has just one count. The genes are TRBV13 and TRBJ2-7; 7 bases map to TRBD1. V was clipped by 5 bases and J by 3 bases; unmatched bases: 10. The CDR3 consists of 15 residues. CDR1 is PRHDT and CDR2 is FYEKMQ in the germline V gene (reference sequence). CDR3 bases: TGTGCCAGCAGCGCGCAACAGGGGAATTACTACGAGCAGTACTTC. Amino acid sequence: CASSAQQGNYYEQYF.

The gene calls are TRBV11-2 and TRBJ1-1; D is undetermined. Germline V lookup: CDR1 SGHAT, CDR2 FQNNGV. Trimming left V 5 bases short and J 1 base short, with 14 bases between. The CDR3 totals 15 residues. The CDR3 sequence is CASSVGLLTNTEAFF. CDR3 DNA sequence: TGTGCCAGCAGCGTCGGACTGCTAACGAACACTGAAGCTTTCTTT.

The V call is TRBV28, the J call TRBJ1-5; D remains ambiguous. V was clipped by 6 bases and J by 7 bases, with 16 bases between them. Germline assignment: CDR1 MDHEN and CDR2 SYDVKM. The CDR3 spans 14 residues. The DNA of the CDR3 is TGTGCCAGCAGCCAAAATATGGGGAGGCAGCCCCAGCATTTT. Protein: CASSQNMGRQPQHF.

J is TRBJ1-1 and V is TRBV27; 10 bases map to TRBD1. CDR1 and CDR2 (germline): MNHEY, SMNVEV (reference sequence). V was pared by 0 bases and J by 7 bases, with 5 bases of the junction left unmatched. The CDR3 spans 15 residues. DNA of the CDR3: TGTGCCAGCAGTTTATCCTGGACAGGGGGTAGTGAAGCTTTCTTT. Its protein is CASSLSWTGGSEAFF.

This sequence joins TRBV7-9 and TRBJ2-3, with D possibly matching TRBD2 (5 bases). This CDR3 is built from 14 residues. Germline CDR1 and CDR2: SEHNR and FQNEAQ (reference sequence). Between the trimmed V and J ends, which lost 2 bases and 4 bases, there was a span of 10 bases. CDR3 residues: CASSLRAGADTQYF. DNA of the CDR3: TGTGCCAGCAGCTTAAGGGCGGGTGCAGATACGCAGTATTTT.

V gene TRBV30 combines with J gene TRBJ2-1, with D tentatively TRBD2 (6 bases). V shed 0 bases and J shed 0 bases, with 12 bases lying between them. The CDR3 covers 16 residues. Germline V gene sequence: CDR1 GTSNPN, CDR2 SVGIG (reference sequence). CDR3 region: CAWSVLRGRSYNEQFF. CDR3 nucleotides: TGTGCCTGGAGTGTACTGCGGGGACGCTCCTACAATGAGCAGTTCTTC.

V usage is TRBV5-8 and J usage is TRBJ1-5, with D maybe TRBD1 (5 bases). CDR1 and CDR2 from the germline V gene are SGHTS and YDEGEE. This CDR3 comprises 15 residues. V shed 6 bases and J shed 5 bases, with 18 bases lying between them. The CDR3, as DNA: TGTGCCAGCATCGATCCAGGGTTGGGCCATCAGCCCCAGCATTTT. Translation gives CASIDPGLGHQPQHF. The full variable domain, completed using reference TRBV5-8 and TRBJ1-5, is EAGVTQSPTHLIKTRGQQATLRCSPISGHTSVYWYQQALGLGLQFLLWYDEGEERNRGNFPPRFSGRQFPNYSSELNVNALELEDSALYLCASIDPGLGHQPQHFGDGTRLSIL.

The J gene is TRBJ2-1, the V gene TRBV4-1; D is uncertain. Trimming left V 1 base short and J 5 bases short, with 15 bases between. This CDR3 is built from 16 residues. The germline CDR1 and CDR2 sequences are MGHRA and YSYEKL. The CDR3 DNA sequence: TGCGCCAGCAGCCAAGGACTGGGTCCCCGGCACAATGAGCAGTTCTTC. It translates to CASSQGLGPRHNEQFF.

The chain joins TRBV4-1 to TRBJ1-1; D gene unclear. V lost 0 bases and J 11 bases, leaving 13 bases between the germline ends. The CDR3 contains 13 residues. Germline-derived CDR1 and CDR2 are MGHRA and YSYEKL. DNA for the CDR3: TGCGCCAGCAGCCAAGATCTTGGACTAAGCGCTTTCTTT. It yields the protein CASSQDLGLSAFF.

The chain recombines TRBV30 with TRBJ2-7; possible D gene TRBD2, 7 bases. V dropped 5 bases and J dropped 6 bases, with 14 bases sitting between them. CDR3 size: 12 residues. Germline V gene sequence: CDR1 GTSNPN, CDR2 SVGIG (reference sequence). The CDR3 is CAWGEGGGEQYF. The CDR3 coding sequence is TGTGCCTGGGGCGAGGGGGGGGGCGAGCAGTACTTC.

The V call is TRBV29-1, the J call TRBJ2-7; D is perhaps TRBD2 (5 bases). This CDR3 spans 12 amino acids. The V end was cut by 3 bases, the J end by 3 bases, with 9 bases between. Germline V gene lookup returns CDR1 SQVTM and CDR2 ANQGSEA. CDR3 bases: TGCAGCGTTGAGGGTCGGGGCTACGAGCAGTACTTC. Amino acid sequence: CSVEGRGYEQYF.

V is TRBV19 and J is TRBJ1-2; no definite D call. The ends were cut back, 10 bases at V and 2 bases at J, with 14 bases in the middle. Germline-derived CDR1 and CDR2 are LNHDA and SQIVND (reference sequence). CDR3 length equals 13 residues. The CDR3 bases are TGTGCCACTACGAGCGCAGCCAACTATGGCTACACCTTC. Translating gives CATTSAANYGYTF.

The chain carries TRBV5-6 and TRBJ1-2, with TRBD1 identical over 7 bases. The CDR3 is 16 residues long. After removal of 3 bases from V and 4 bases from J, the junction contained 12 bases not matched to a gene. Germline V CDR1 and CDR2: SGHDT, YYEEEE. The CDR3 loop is CASSSNSLTGFYGYTF. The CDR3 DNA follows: TGTGCCAGCAGCTCGAATAGTTTGACAGGGTTCTATGGCTACACCTTC.

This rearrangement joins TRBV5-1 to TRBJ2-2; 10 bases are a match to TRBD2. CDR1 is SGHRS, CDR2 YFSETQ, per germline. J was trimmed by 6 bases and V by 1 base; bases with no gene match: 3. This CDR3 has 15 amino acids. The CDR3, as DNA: TGCGCCAGCAGCTTGCGGACTAGCGGTTCCGGGGAGCTGTTTTTT. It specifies CASSLRTSGSGELFF.